These T cell receptor beta chains were read from a single sample in a study of blood T cell repertoires in COVID-19. Sequencing was performed with immunoSEQ multiplex PCR; in TCRdb, only in-frame clones are kept and a portion is missing. The sample carries some 370,000 clones, more than 70% recorded once. The sample taken for sequencing was peripheral blood. These receptors were collected from a man aged 40-49 years with acute or convalescent COVID-19. Both conserved end residues are part of each CDR3. D genes are given only for firm matches. Not every row has a clone size; where given, it reads once, few, many or a size class.

clone_size	d_call	j_call	v_call	cdr3_nt	cdr3_aa
NA	TRBD2	TRBJ2-5	TRBV7-9	TGTGCCAGCAGCTTACGTGTGGCTAGCGGGCGCCAAGAGACCCAGTACTTC	CASSLRVASGRQETQYF
NA	NA	TRBJ2-3	TRBV7-2	TGTGCCAGCAGTTCTACCGCGCAGGCTGGCACAGATACGCAGTATTTT	CASSSTAQAGTDTQYF
NA	NA	TRBJ2-7	TRBV14	TGTGCCAGCAGCCACGGGGGGCCAACCTACGAGCAGTACTTC	CASSHGGPTYEQYF
NA	NA	TRBJ1-5	TRBV28	TGTGCCAGCACCACTAGTAAAGGAGGGCGGAATCAGCCCCAGCATTTT	CASTTSKGGRNQPQHF
NA	TRBD2	TRBJ2-3	TRBV6-5	TGTGCCAGCACCTCGGGAGGCGATACGCAGTATTTT	CASTSGGDTQYF
NA	TRBD1	TRBJ2-5	TRBV28	TGTGCCAGCAATCGGGGGGACAGGGGTAATATCTGGGAGACCCAGTACTTC	CASNRGDRGNIWETQYF
NA	TRBD2	TRBJ2-4	TRBV6-4	TGTGCCAGCAGTGACCGCCCCGGGGGGGCCGTATTAATTACGGCCAAAAACATTCAGTACTTC	CASSDRPGGAVLITAKNIQYF
NA	NA	TRBJ2-1	TRBV6-5	TGTGCCAGCAGTTACTCGTCCGGGAACTCCTACAATGAGCAGTTCTTC	CASSYSSGNSYNEQFF
NA	TRBD1	TRBJ2-7	TRBV7-8	TGTGCCAGCAGCTTACCATCTGGACAGGGCTACGAGCAGTACTTC	CASSLPSGQGYEQYF
NA	TRBD1	TRBJ1-5	TRBV6-4	TGTGCCAGCAGTGACTCACTCACCGGGACAGCTTATAGCAATCAGCCCCAGCATTTT	CASSDSLTGTAYSNQPQHF
NA	NA	TRBJ2-3	TRBV7-9	TGTGCCAGCAGCCCAGGGGGGACAGATACGCAGTATTTT	CASSPGGTDTQYF
NA	NA	TRBJ2-1	TRBV4-3	TGCGCCAGCAGCCAAGATTTCAGGGGGGTAGACAATGAGCAGTTCTTC	CASSQDFRGVDNEQFF
NA	TRBD1	TRBJ2-1	TRBV5-5	TGTGCCAGCAGCTTGCCGGACAGGGGGCAGGATGAGCAGTTCTTC	CASSLPDRGQDEQFF
NA	NA	TRBJ2-3	TRBV9	TGTGCCAGCAAACGGGGGAGCCTAGGCACAGATACGCAGTATTTT	CASKRGSLGTDTQYF
NA	TRBD1	TRBJ2-7	TRBV18	TGTGCCAGCTCACCACAGGGGGCCCACGAGCAGTACTTC	CASSPQGAHEQYF
NA	TRBD2	TRBJ2-1	TRBV4-2	TGTGCCAGCAGCCAACGGACTAGCGGGGGGCCCTACAATGAGCAGTTCTTC	CASSQRTSGGPYNEQFF
NA	TRBD1	TRBJ1-2	TRBV6-1	TGTGCCAGCAGTGAAGGCAGGGGGAGATATGGCTACACCTTC	CASSEGRGRYGYTF
NA	NA	TRBJ1-1	TRBV1	TGCACCAGCAGCCACACCCGCCGGGAAAACACTGAAGCTTTCTTT	CTSSHTRRENTEAFF
NA	TRBD2	TRBJ2-3	TRBV12-5	TGTGCTAGTGGGTTGGGGGTCGCGGCGGGAGTGTTAGATACGCAGTATTTT	CASGLGVAAGVLDTQYF
NA	NA	TRBJ1-2	TRBV7-2	TGTGCCAGCAGCCTCAACTCCTTTACTTTCAACTATGGCTACACCTTC	CASSLNSFTFNYGYTF
NA	TRBD1	TRBJ1-1	TRBV23-1	TGCGCCAGCAGCATTCGTTCAGGGGGGAGGAACACTGAAGCTTTCTTT	CASSIRSGGRNTEAFF
NA	TRBD1	TRBJ1-1	TRBV10-3	TGTGCCATCAGTGAACTGACAGGGATGAACACTGAAGCTTTCTTT	CAISELTGMNTEAFF
once	NA	TRBJ1-3	TRBV6-1	TGTGCCAGCAGTGAAATTTGGGCAGGAGGAAACACCATATATTTT	CASSEIWAGGNTIYF
NA	TRBD1	TRBJ2-7	TRBV3-1/TRBV3-2	TGTGCCAGCAGCCATAGGGACAGGGCCTACGAGCAGTACTTC	CASSHRDRAYEQYF
NA	NA	TRBJ1-1	TRBV27	TGTGCCAGCAGTTTTAGAGGGTACACTGAAGCTTTCTTT	CASSFRGYTEAFF
NA	NA	TRBJ2-1	TRBV3-1/TRBV3-2	TGTGCCAGCAGCCAAGATAGACTTAGGGGCAATGAGCAGTTCTTC	CASSQDRLRGNEQFF
few	TRBD2	TRBJ2-1	TRBV2	TGTGCCAGCAGAGCTTCGGGCGGGAGCACCTACAATGAGCAGTTCTTC	CASRASGGSTYNEQFF
NA	NA	TRBJ1-2	TRBV2	TGTGCCAGCAGTGACAGGGGAAACAACTATGGCTACACCTTC	CASSDRGNNYGYTF
NA	NA	TRBJ2-7	TRBV28	TGTGCCAGCAGTTTCAGCTACGAGCAGTACTTC	CASSFSYEQYF
NA	NA	TRBJ2-7	TRBV4-1	TGCGCCAGCAGCCATGGGCAGGGCCCCTACGAGCAGTACTTC	CASSHGQGPYEQYF
NA	NA	TRBJ2-3	TRBV5-4	TGTGCCAGCAGCTTTAGCGTGCTCACAGATACGCAGTATTTT	CASSFSVLTDTQYF
NA	NA	TRBJ1-4	TRBV7-9	TGTGCCAGCAGCTCCCAGTCGGGCAGGGGTAATGAAAAACTGTTTTTT	CASSSQSGRGNEKLFF
NA	NA	TRBJ2-3	TRBV9	TGTGCCAGCAGCGGGCGGGCCGGCCGGTCTAGCACAGATACGCAGTATTTT	CASSGRAGRSSTDTQYF
few	TRBD2	TRBJ2-1	TRBV7-9	TGTGCCAGCAGTTATGGACTAGCGGACTACAATGAGCAGTTCTTC	CASSYGLADYNEQFF
NA	TRBD1	TRBJ1-5	TRBV30	TGTGCCTGGAGTGGGACAGGGGATCAGCCCCAGCATTTT	CAWSGTGDQPQHF
NA	TRBD1	TRBJ1-4	TRBV5-1	TGCGCCAGCAGCGCACAACAGGGGGCAGGGGAAAAACTGTTTTTT	CASSAQQGAGEKLFF
NA	NA	TRBJ2-6	TRBV6-1	TGTGCCAGCAGTGAAGGCGTCTCTGGGGCCAACGTCCTGACTTTC	CASSEGVSGANVLTF
NA	NA	TRBJ2-3	TRBV6-5	TGTGCCAGCAGTTGGGGACTCACAGATACGCAGTATTTT	CASSWGLTDTQYF
NA	NA	TRBJ1-6	TRBV6-5	TGTGCCGGGCGTTACGGAGGTGACAATTCACCCCTCCACTTT	CAGRYGGDNSPLHF
NA	NA	TRBJ2-7	TRBV5-6	TGTGCCAGCAGCCGGGACATCACCTACGAGCAGTACTTC	CASSRDITYEQYF
NA	TRBD1	TRBJ1-1	TRBV6-2/TRBV6-3	TGTGCCAGCAGCAACAGGGGGGAAGCTTTCTTT	CASSNRGEAFF
NA	TRBD1	TRBJ2-2	TRBV4-1	TGCGCCAGCAGCCCCCGACAGGGAAACACCGGGGAGCTGTTTTTT	CASSPRQGNTGELFF
NA	NA	TRBJ1-5	TRBV24-1	TGTGCCACCAGTGATTCCCGACAGTATAGCTATAGCAATCAGCCCCAGCATTTT	CATSDSRQYSYSNQPQHF